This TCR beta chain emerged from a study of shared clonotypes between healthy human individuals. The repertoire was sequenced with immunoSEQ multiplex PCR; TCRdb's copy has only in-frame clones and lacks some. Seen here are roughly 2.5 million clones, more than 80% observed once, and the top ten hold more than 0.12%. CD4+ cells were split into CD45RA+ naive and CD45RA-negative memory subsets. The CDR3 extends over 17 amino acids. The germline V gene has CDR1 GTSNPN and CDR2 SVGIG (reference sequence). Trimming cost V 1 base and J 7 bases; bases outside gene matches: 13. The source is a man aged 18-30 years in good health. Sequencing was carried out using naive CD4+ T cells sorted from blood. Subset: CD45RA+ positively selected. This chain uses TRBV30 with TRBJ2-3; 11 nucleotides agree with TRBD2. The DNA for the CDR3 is TGTGCCTGGAGTGCCCCCTTAGCGGGAGGGCCGGGAAATACGCAGTATTTT. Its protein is CAWSAPLAGGPGNTQYF.